This T cell receptor beta chain is drawn from a study of blood T cell repertoires in COVID-19. Whole-study context: COVID-19 samples collected from the United States, Italy and Spain covered acute and convalescent phases. The cDNA or gDNA used as material had been derived from T cells, B-cell-depleted T cells, or PBMCs.

Per the original data handling: Reference gene primer amplification gave nucleated cell count estimates. Repertoires were generated with immunoSEQ multiplex PCR, while TCRdb's copy carries only in-frame clones and drops some. V and J calls and clone size come straight from that table; D and trimming were deduced from the DNA. This table holds 90,000 to 150,000 clones, about 86% found once. V lost 6 bases, J lost 2 bases, and 11 bases lay in between. The CDR3 has 14 amino acids. Germline V lookup: CDR1 MNHEY, CDR2 SMNVEV (reference sequence). Sequencing was performed on peripheral blood. This sequence was found in a woman aged 45-60 years with active or convalescent COVID-19. The gene calls are TRBV27 and TRBJ1-3; D is ambiguous. The CDR3 sequence is CASSQRRAGNTIYF. The CDR3 region has the DNA TGTGCCAGCAGCCAAAGACGGGCTGGAAACACCATATATTTT.